The clone carrying this T cell receptor (beta chain) has ten or more counts. The data derive from a study of read filtering for tumor transcriptome and immune sequencing. Turning to the study itself: By R-ISS, stages I, II and III held around 8, 16 and 7 patients. Per sample, TCR-region reads ranged about 4.05 to 11 million by IR-seq, roughly 75 to 1273 by RNA-seq.

CDR3 length: 14 residues. Trimming took 6 bases from V and 6 from J, leaving 21 bases between them. Germline CDR1 reads DFQATT; CDR2 reads SNEGSKA (reference sequence). The library was built from about 400 ng RNA with molecular barcoded adaptors for alpha/delta and beta/gamma chains. MiXCR was run by TCRdb on the reads, yielding one entry per CDR3 protein. The table includes over 35,000 distinct CDR3 sequences, about an eighth detected once. The V gene is TRBV20-1, the J gene TRBJ2-7; D is uncertain. The sequence was collected from a donor at least 40 years old with multiple myeloma. Material: a population of CD138-negative cells sorted from bone marrow. CDR3 sequence: CSAASKSFRAEQYF. For the CDR3, the DNA is TGCAGTGCAGCCTCGAAATCGTTTAGAGCCGAGCAGTACTTC.